The 25 T cell receptor beta chains given below trace back to one sample, sequenced in a study of chemoradiotherapy in HPV16-positive cancers. Sequencing used immunoSEQ multiplex PCR; TCRdb keeps in-frame clones, though not all of them. The sample shows fewer than 900 clones, under 80% of them seen only once. Sequenced here: tumor tissue, sampled from a patient who underwent chemoradiotherapy. These receptors all stem from a human donor with HPV-associated anogenital cancer.

The chain joins TRBV6-5 to TRBJ1-2; tentatively, D is TRBD1 (6 bases). CDR3 length equals 13 residues. V gave up 2 bases and J gave up 4 bases, with 8 bases separating them. Germline-derived CDR1 and CDR2 are MNHEY and SVGAGI. The CDR3 DNA reads as TGTGCCAGCAGTTACGGGGGCGCCTATGGCTACACCTTC. Its protein product is CASSYGGAYGYTF.

The chain uses TRBV5-1 and TRBJ2-2, with 9 bases fitting TRBD1. Per germline, CDR1 SGHRS and CDR2 YFSETQ. The CDR3 spans 19 residues. V gave up 1 base and J gave up 4 bases; unmatched junction bases: 14. The chain's CDR3 is CASSLRPTGTGTSTGELFF. The DNA for the CDR3 is TGCGCCAGCAGCTTGAGACCCACCGGGACAGGGACATCCACCGGGGAGCTGTTTTTT.

The CDR3 loop is CASGNDRLGTEAFF. The CDR3, as DNA: TGTGCTAGTGGTAATGACAGGTTAGGGACTGAAGCTTTCTTT. The genes are TRBV12-5 and TRBJ1-1; maybe TRBD1 (6 bases). The germline V gene encodes CDR1 LGHNT and CDR2 FRNRAP. V lost 5 bases and J lost 5, with 15 bases in between. The CDR3 runs 14 residues.

The CDR3 is CASSSLASGSYNEQFF. DNA of the CDR3: TGTGCCAGCAGTTCCTTGGCTAGCGGGAGTTACAATGAGCAGTTCTTC. The chain recombines TRBV25-1 with TRBJ2-1; 10 bases fit TRBD2. Losses at the gene ends were 5 bases for V and 4 bases for J; bases not matched to a gene: 8. Germline loops: CDR1 MGHDK, CDR2 SYGVNS. This CDR3 comprises 16 residues.

Turning to this clone: A read error may produce the germline difference seen at one junction end. Within the sample, other DNA sequences also encode this same CDR3. The chain links TRBV28 to TRBJ2-7, with 11 bases matching TRBD1. The germline V gene encodes CDR1 MDHEN and CDR2 SYDVKM. This CDR3 is built from 14 residues. The CDR3 loop is CASSAPGQGDEQYF. DNA for the CDR3: TGCGCCAGCAGTGCTCCGGGACAGGGGGACGAGCAGTACTTC.

A few counts support this clone. This chain uses TRBV10-1 with TRBJ2-7; 7 bases are a match to TRBD1. Trimming took 10 bases from V and 4 from J; bases not matched to a gene: 10. Germline lookup yields CDR1 WNHNN and CDR2 SYGVQD (reference sequence). The CDR3 contains 13 residues. The CDR3 sequence: CANLTGRLYEQYF. In nucleotides, the CDR3 is TGCGCCAACTTGACAGGGCGGCTTTACGAGCAGTACTTC.

This chain joins TRBV7-8 and TRBJ2-5, with TRBD1 as a possible D gene (5 bases). The germline CDR1 and CDR2 sequences are SGHVS and FQNEAQ. The CDR3 is made up of 14 amino acids. Between the trimmed V and J ends, which lost 3 bases and 0 bases, there was a span of 8 bases. The CDR3 nucleotides are TGTGCCAGCAGCTTGGGGCGGAACCAAGAGACCCAGTACTTC. This encodes CASSLGRNQETQYF.

In this sample, this clone turned up a few times. The chain joins TRBV5-1 to TRBJ2-7, with D possibly TRBD1 on 5 matching bases. CDR1 is SGHRS and CDR2 is YFSETQ in the germline V gene. CDR3 length equals 14 residues. V lost 0 bases to trimming and J lost 5 bases, with 12 bases between them. CDR3 nucleotides: TGCGCCAGCAGCTTGGCCGGTGCAGGGCACGAGCAGTACTTC. It codes for CASSLAGAGHEQYF. The variable domain in full, completed from reference TRBV5-1 and TRBJ2-7, reads KAGVTQTPRYLIKTRGQQVTLSCSPISGHRSVSWYQQTPGQGLQFLFEYFSETQRNKGNFPGRFSGRQFSNSRSEMNVSTLELGDSALYLCASSLAGAGHEQYFGPGTRLTVT.

In this sample, this clone turned up once. DNA for the CDR3: TGTGCCAGCAGCCCGCAGGGGACGGAGACCCAGTACTTC. Protein: CASSPQGTETQYF. V gene TRBV5-5 combines with J gene TRBJ2-5; D may be TRBD1 (6 bases). Trimming shortened V by 4 bases and J by 5 bases, and 12 bases separated the two germline ends. This CDR3 contains 13 residues. Germline V gene data show CDR1 as SGHKS and CDR2 as YYEKEE (reference sequence).

This chain joins TRBV7-2 and TRBJ1-1; a weak D match, TRBD1 (5 bases). This CDR3 region has 15 residues. Trimming took off 1 base at V and 5 bases at J, with 14 bases between the two ends. Germline CDR1 SGHTA, CDR2 FQGNSA. This CDR3 reads CASSLGTFEGTEAFF. For the CDR3, the DNA is TGTGCCAGCAGCTTAGGTACATTTGAGGGGACTGAAGCTTTCTTT. The full variable domain, completed using reference TRBV7-2 and TRBJ1-1, is GAGVSQSPSNKVTEKGKDVELRCDPISGHTALYWYRQSLGQGLEFLIYFQGNSAPDKSGLPSDRFSAERTGGSVSTLTIQRTQQEDSAVYLCASSLGTFEGTEAFFGQGTRLTVV.

The genes are TRBV4-1 and TRBJ2-7; 8 positions match TRBD1. The CDR3 extends over 13 amino acids. The V gene's germline CDR1 is MGHRA and CDR2 YSYEKL. The trim removed 2 bases at V and 7 bases at J, leaving 4 bases unmatched. The CDR3 coding sequence is TGCGCCAGCAGCCAAAGGACAGGGAGGGAGCAGTACTTC. Protein product: CASSQRTGREQYF.

V is TRBV5-6 and J is TRBJ2-1; no definite D call. CDR3 length: 15 residues. Trimming took 4 bases from V and 0 from J, leaving 11 bases between them. Germline lookup yields CDR1 SGHDT and CDR2 YYEEEE. CDR3 protein: CASSTVKSSYNEQFF. The CDR3 nucleotides read TGTGCCAGCAGCACCGTAAAGAGCTCCTACAATGAGCAGTTCTTC.

The chain couples TRBV5-6 to TRBJ1-2; TRBD1 aligns across 9 bases. Germline V gene data show CDR1 as SGHDT and CDR2 as YYEEEE. V was pared by 3 bases and J by 4 bases, with 4 bases of the junction left unmatched. The CDR3 covers 14 residues. The CDR3 coding sequence is TGTGCCAGCAGCTCACAGGGGGCAGTCTATGGCTACACCTTC. Translated, it gives CASSSQGAVYGYTF.

The V and J genes are TRBV5-6 and TRBJ2-1; 7 bases align to TRBD1. From germline, CDR1 is SGHDT and CDR2 YYEEEE. V dropped 4 bases and J dropped 8; count of bases not matched to a gene: 12. This CDR3 spans 15 amino acids. In DNA, the CDR3 is TGTGCCAGCAGCGACAGGGACCAACAACGGGATGAGCAGTTCTTC. As protein: CASSDRDQQRDEQFF.

The chain has TRBV5-3 and TRBJ1-2; D ambiguous. TRBV5-3 belongs to the ORF category, with a function that is uncertain. The V and J ends lost 1 base and 5 bases respectively, with 18 bases between them. CDR3 length: 16 residues. In DNA, the CDR3 is TGTGCCAGAAGCTTGTGGGCAGAAGTAGACGTTTATGGCTACACCTTC. Translated, it gives CARSLWAEVDVYGYTF.

In nucleotides, the CDR3 is TGTGCCAGCAGCCTTACCCCCCGTGGCACTGAAGCTTTCTTT. This codes for CASSLTPRGTEAFF. This chain uses TRBV9 with TRBJ1-1; D gene unclear. There are 14 residues in the CDR3. Germline-derived CDR1 and CDR2 are SGDLS and YYNGEE. Between the trimmed V and J ends, which lost 4 bases and 4 bases, there was a span of 14 bases.

This chain joins TRBV7-8 and TRBJ1-3; 11 bases map to TRBD1. The CDR3 extends over 15 amino acids. Germline CDR1 SGHVS, CDR2 FQNEAQ. V lost 5 bases to trimming and J lost 9 bases; unmatched junction nucleotides: 9. The CDR3 nucleotides read TGTGCCAGCAGCCTGCTGGGACAGGGGGACAGCACCATATATTTT. Its protein product is CASSLLGQGDSTIYF.

V usage is TRBV29-1 and J usage is TRBJ1-5; 7 bases are a match to TRBD1. With 7 bases clipped from V and 8 bases from J, the junction kept 2 bases outside the gene matches. Germline loops: CDR1 SQVTM, CDR2 ANQGSEA. The CDR3 length is 10 residues. CDR3: CSARGEPQHF. CDR3 coding DNA: TGCAGCGCCAGGGGGGAGCCCCAGCATTTT.

This clone was picked up a small number of times. V usage is TRBV6-7 and J usage is TRBJ1-5; D not certain. TRBV6-7 is noted as an ORF with a role that remains uncertain. Trimming shortened V by 2 bases and J by 7 bases, and 12 bases separated the two germline ends. The CDR3 length is 14 residues. The CDR3 sequence is CASSYSRGFQPQHF. The CDR3 nucleotides are TGTGCCAGCAGTTACAGCCGGGGTTTCCAGCCCCAGCATTTT.

The genes are TRBV5-1 and TRBJ1-1; maybe TRBD1 (6 bases). CDR1 and CDR2 from the germline V gene are SGHRS and YFSETQ. Trimming took off 1 base at V and 5 bases at J, with 15 bases between the two ends. This CDR3 has 15 residues. CDR3 in amino acids: CASSLQAQGGTEAFF. The CDR3 bases are TGCGCCAGCAGCTTGCAAGCACAGGGTGGAACTGAAGCTTTCTTT.

This clone has only a few counts. The chain couples TRBV5-1 to TRBJ1-2, with D possibly matching TRBD1 (6 bases). Germline V CDR1 and CDR2: SGHRS, YFSETQ. The CDR3 runs to 14 residues. V was trimmed by 3 bases and J by 5 bases, leaving 14 bases between them. Here the CDR3 DNA reads TGCGCCAGCAGCTATCAGGGGTTTGAGTATGGCTACACCTTC. Amino acid sequence: CASSYQGFEYGYTF.

The V and J genes are TRBV5-1 and TRBJ2-1; 8 nucleotides line up with TRBD1. The CDR3 spans 17 residues. Germline values: CDR1 SGHRS, CDR2 YFSETQ. Unmatched junction bases numbered 10, after V lost 4 bases and J lost 1 base. The CDR3 bases are TGCGCCAGCAGCCTGATTCAGGGGGCCCTTTCCTACAATGAGCAGTTCTTC. This codes for CASSLIQGALSYNEQFF.

V and J are TRBV6-6 and TRBJ1-1; D ambiguous. V shed 6 bases and J shed 1 base, with 12 bases lying between them. In germline, CDR1 is MNHNY, CDR2 SVGAGI (reference sequence). The length of the CDR3 is 14 residues. The CDR3 DNA sequence: TGTGCCAGCAGGGATACCTGGGGGAACACTGAAGCTTTCTTT. Protein: CASRDTWGNTEAFF.

This chain connects TRBV14 to TRBJ2-5, with 7 bases lining up with TRBD1. V lost 3 bases, J lost 0 bases, and 10 bases stayed unmatched. The CDR3 covers 17 residues. The germline V gene encodes CDR1 SGHDN and CDR2 FVKESK. The CDR3: CASSQITGVEYQETQYF. DNA of the CDR3: TGTGCCAGCAGCCAGATCACAGGGGTGGAGTACCAAGAGACCCAGTACTTC.

This clone was seen a few times. J is TRBJ1-1 and V is TRBV15; D ambiguous. V lost 3 bases to trimming and J lost 0 bases, with 20 bases between them. The CDR3 runs to 18 residues. CDR1 and CDR2 (germline): LNHNV, YYDKDF (reference sequence). CDR3 sequence reads: CATSSPSAVGLMNTEAFF. The CDR3 DNA follows: TGTGCCACCAGCAGTCCCTCGGCGGTCGGGCTAATGAACACTGAAGCTTTCTTT.